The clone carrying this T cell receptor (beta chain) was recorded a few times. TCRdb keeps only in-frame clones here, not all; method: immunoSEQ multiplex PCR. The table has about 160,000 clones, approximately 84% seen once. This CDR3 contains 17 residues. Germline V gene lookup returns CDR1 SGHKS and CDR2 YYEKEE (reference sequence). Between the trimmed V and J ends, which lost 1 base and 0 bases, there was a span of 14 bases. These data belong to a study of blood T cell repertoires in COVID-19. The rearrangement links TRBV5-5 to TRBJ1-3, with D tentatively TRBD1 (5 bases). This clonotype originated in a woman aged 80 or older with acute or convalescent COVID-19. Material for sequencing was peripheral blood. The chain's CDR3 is CASSLPNRIISGNTIYF. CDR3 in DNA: TGTGCCAGCAGCTTGCCTAACAGGATAATCTCTGGAAACACCATATATTTT.